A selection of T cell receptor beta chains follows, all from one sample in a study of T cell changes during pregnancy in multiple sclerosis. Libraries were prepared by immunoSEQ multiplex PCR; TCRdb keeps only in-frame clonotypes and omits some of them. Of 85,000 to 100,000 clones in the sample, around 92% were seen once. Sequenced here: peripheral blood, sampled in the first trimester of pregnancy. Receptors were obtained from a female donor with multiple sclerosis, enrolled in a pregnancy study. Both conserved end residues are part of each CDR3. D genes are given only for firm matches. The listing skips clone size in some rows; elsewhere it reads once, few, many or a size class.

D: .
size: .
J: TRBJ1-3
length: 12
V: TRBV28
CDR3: CASTRVGNTIYF
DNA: TGTGCCAGCACAAGAGTTGGAAACACCATATATTTT

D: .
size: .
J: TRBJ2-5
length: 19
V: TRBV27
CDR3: CASSLSISQVAGTQETQYF
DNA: TGTGCCAGCAGTTTATCGATTAGTCAGGTGGCGGGGACGCAAGAGACCCAGTACTTC

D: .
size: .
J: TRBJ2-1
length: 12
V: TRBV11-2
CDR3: CASSSISREQFF
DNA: TGTGCCAGCAGCTCAATCAGCAGGGAGCAGTTCTTC

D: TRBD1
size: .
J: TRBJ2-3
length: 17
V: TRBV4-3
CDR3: CASSQAGQGAGTDTQYF
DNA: TGCGCCAGCAGCCAAGCGGGGCAGGGGGCCGGGACAGATACGCAGTATTTT

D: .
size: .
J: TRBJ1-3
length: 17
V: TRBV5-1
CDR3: CASSLVGTQGSGNTIYF
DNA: TGCGCCAGCAGCTTGGTCGGGACACAAGGCTCTGGAAACACCATATATTTT

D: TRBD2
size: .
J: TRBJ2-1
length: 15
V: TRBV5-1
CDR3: CASSSDSGRQYEQFF
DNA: TGCGCCAGCAGCTCCGATAGCGGGAGGCAGTATGAGCAGTTCTTC

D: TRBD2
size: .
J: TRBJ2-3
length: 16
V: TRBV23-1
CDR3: CASSSFERDHTDTQYF
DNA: TGCGCCAGCAGTTCTTTCGAGCGGGACCACACAGATACGCAGTATTTT

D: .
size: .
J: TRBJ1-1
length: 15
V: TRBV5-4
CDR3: CASSLAQGLVTEAFF
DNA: TGTGCCAGCAGCTTGGCCCAGGGCTTGGTCACTGAAGCTTTCTTT

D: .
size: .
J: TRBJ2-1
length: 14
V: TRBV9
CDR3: CASSPTSIVDEQFF
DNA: TGTGCCAGCAGCCCGACTAGTATCGTCGATGAGCAGTTCTTC

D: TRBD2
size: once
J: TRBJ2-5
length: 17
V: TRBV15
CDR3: CATSRAGTSANQETQYF
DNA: TGTGCCACCAGCAGGGCCGGGACTAGCGCCAACCAAGAGACCCAGTACTTC

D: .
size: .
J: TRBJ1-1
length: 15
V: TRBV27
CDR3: CASSFRPTLNTEAFF
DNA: TGTGCCAGCAGTTTCAGGCCTACGTTAAACACTGAAGCTTTCTTT

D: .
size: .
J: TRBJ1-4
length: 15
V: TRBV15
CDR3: CATSRERVANEKLFF
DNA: TGTGCCACCAGCAGAGAACGGGTTGCAAATGAAAAACTGTTTTTT